This is a list of T cell receptor beta chains from one sample in a study of blood T cell repertoires in COVID-19. Profiling relied on immunoSEQ multiplex PCR, and the TCRdb table lists in-frame clones only, not all of them. The table shows approximately 240,000 clones, with about nine tenths occurring only once. The sequencing sample was made of PBMCs or T cells enriched from blood (not recorded which). These TCRs come from a woman in her late teens or twenties who had recovered from COVID-19. Both conserved end residues are part of each CDR3. A D gene is named only where the DNA matches it firmly. Size is omitted from some rows. Given values are once, few, many or a class for expanded clones.

cdr3_length,d_call,v_call,clone_size,j_call,cdr3_nt,cdr3_aa
13,NA,TRBV3-1/TRBV3-2,NA,TRBJ2-7,TGTGCCAGCAGCCAATATGGGGACTCCGAGCAGTACTTC,CASSQYGDSEQYF
14,NA,TRBV11-2,NA,TRBJ1-3,TGTGCCAGCACGCGGGCGGGGCCCGTAAACACCATATATTTT,CASTRAGPVNTIYF
15,NA,TRBV11-2,NA,TRBJ1-2,TGTGCCAGCAGCCTCGTACAGCCCCCTAACTATGGCTACACCTTC,CASSLVQPPNYGYTF
13,NA,TRBV4-2,NA,TRBJ1-2,TGTGCCAGCAGCCTGACAGCAAACTATGGCTACACCTTC,CASSLTANYGYTF
14,NA,TRBV27,NA,TRBJ1-5,TGTGCCAGCAGCCTTAAGCAGGGATATCAGCCCCAGCATTTT,CASSLKQGYQPQHF
14,NA,TRBV3-1/TRBV3-2,NA,TRBJ2-1,TGTGCCAGCAGCCAAGACTCGGGCGGGAATGAGCAGTTCTTC,CASSQDSGGNEQFF
17,NA,TRBV6-2/TRBV6-3,once,TRBJ1-1,TGTGCCAGCAGCTTCAATCTTCAGGGCCTTGAAGGCACTGAAGCTTTCTTT,CASSFNLQGLEGTEAFF
15,TRBD1,TRBV4-1,once,TRBJ2-1,TGCGCCAGCAGCACCCGACAGGGTAGAAACAATGAGCAGTTCTTC,CASSTRQGRNNEQFF
14,TRBD1,TRBV7-2,few,TRBJ1-2,TGTGCCAGCAGCCCATTTGACAGGGGAAGTGGCTACACCTTC,CASSPFDRGSGYTF
14,TRBD1,TRBV4-1,NA,TRBJ1-5,TGCGCCAGCAGCGCCAACAGGGGAAATCAGCCCCAGCATTTT,CASSANRGNQPQHF
12,TRBD1,TRBV19,NA,TRBJ2-5,TGTGCCAGTAGTGACAGGGGAGAGACCCAGTACTTC,CASSDRGETQYF
13,NA,TRBV28,once,TRBJ1-2,TGTGCCACCTCCTGGGCGGGGGAGTATGGCTACACCTTC,CATSWAGEYGYTF
14,NA,TRBV24-1,NA,TRBJ1-5,TGTGCCACCAGTGCAGGCTATAGCAATCAGCCCCAGCATTTT,CATSAGYSNQPQHF
14,NA,TRBV19,NA,TRBJ1-2,TGTGCCAGTAACCTAAGGACTTCTAACTATGGCTACACCTTC,CASNLRTSNYGYTF
13,TRBD1,TRBV11-2,NA,TRBJ2-7,TGTGCCAGCAGCTGGGACAGGGTGTACGAGCAGTACTTC,CASSWDRVYEQYF
15,TRBD1,TRBV9,NA,TRBJ1-1,TGTGCCAGCAGCTTCAGGGACAGAGAGAACACTGAAGCTTTCTTT,CASSFRDRENTEAFF